The 10 T cell receptor beta chains presented below share a single source sample, sequenced in a study of shared clonotypes between healthy human individuals. TCRdb's table, derived via immunoSEQ multiplex PCR, lists solely in-frame clones and lacks some. The sample yields around 120,000 clones, less than 80% seen once. Sequencing was carried out using memory CD8+ T cells sorted from blood. The subset was: CD45RO+ cells pooled with CCR7-negative TemRA cells. These receptors originate from a woman aged 25 to 45 in good health.

The V gene is TRBV6-1, the J gene TRBJ2-7; no definite D call. Per the germline V gene, CDR1 is MNHNS and CDR2 is SASEGT. This CDR3 is built from 12 residues. V dropped 4 bases and J dropped 5 bases, with 9 bases sitting between them. The CDR3 nucleotides read TGTGCCAGCAGTGTTCGGGTCCACGAGCAGTACTTC. Amino acid sequence: CASSVRVHEQYF.

This chain connects TRBV4-1 to TRBJ2-4; a possible D gene is TRBD2 (6 bases). The length of the CDR3 is 15 residues. Germline V gene data show CDR1 as MGHRA and CDR2 as YSYEKL. V lost 1 base and J 0 bases, leaving 7 bases between the germline ends. As DNA, the CDR3 is TGCGCCAGCAGCCAAGGAGCGGGAGCCAAAAACATTCAGTACTTC. Its translation is CASSQGAGAKNIQYF.

The chain recombines TRBV5-6 with TRBJ2-3; D gene uncertain. V shed 0 bases and J shed 4 bases, with 15 bases lying between them. The CDR3 has 16 amino acids. CDR1 and CDR2 (germline): SGHDT, YYEEEE. The CDR3 coding sequence is TGTGCCAGCAGCTTGGCCTTGTGGTCGGGTTCAGATACGCAGTATTTT. This codes for CASSLALWSGSDTQYF. Filled out from reference TRBV5-6 and TRBJ2-3, the complete variable domain reads DAGVTQSPTHLIKTRGQQVTLRCSPKSGHDTVSWYQQALGQGPQFIFQYYEEEERQRGNFPDRFSGHQFPNYSSELNVNALLLGDSALYLCASSLALWSGSDTQYFGPGTRLTVL.

In its sample, this clone was seen a few times. The genes are TRBV7-9 and TRBJ1-2; D uncertain. Germline V gene sequence: CDR1 SEHNR, CDR2 FQNEAQ (reference sequence). Trimming removed 2 bases at V and 8 bases at J, with 12 bases between. The CDR3 has 13 amino acids. The CDR3 spells CASSLPTPQGYTF. CDR3 sequence (DNA): TGTGCCAGCAGCTTACCGACTCCGCAAGGCTACACCTTC. Combining the CDR3 with reference TRBV7-9 and TRBJ1-2 gives the whole variable domain DTGVSQNPRHKITKRGQNVTFRCDPISEHNRLYWYRQTLGQGPEFLTYFQNEAQLEKSRLLSDRFSAERPKGSFSTLEIQRTEQGDSAMYLCASSLPTPQGYTFGSGTRLTVV.

This chain uses TRBV7-3 with TRBJ2-2; TRBD2 matches at 12 bases. V shed 5 bases, J shed 6 bases, and the junction held 7 bases outside the gene matches. The germline gives CDR1 SGHTA, CDR2 FQGTGA. There are 16 residues in the CDR3. CDR3 in amino acids: CASSPLAGGLAGELFF. In DNA form, the CDR3 reads TGTGCCAGCAGCCCGCTAGCGGGAGGGTTGGCCGGGGAGCTGTTTTTT.

The V call is TRBV5-1, the J call TRBJ2-1; no definite D call. Trimming left V 5 bases short and J 4 bases short, with 13 bases between. The CDR3 extends over 14 amino acids. The germline gives CDR1 SGHRS, CDR2 YFSETQ. In nucleotides, the CDR3 is TGCGCCAGCAGATCTGCGGAGACTTACAATGAGCAGTTCTTC. This codes for CASRSAETYNEQFF. Full variable domain (missing parts from reference TRBV5-1 and TRBJ2-1): KAGVTQTPRYLIKTRGQQVTLSCSPISGHRSVSWYQQTPGQGLQFLFEYFSETQRNKGNFPGRFSGRQFSNSRSEMNVSTLELGDSALYLCASRSAETYNEQFFGPGTRLTVL.

The CDR3 spells CASRFNSYNEQFF. The DNA for the CDR3 is TGTGCCAGCAGATTTAACTCCTACAATGAGCAGTTCTTC. This rearrangement joins TRBV7-2 to TRBJ2-1; no clear D. Trimming removed 6 bases at V and 0 bases at J, with 6 bases between. In germline, CDR1 is SGHTA, CDR2 FQGNSA. This CDR3 has 13 amino acids.

The chain combines TRBV25-1 with TRBJ2-7; unclear D gene. The CDR3 has 17 amino acids. The germline gives CDR1 MGHDK, CDR2 SYGVNS. Trimming left V 0 bases short and J 2 bases short, with 17 bases between. This chain's CDR3 is CASSEYRRASQPYEQYF. CDR3 DNA sequence: TGTGCCAGCAGTGAATATCGTAGGGCTTCTCAACCCTACGAGCAGTACTTC.

This clone was recorded once. The chain joins TRBV7-9 to TRBJ1-5, with 9 nucleotides matching TRBD1. V lost 1 base to trimming and J lost 2 bases; unmatched junction nucleotides: 9. Germline CDR1 SEHNR, CDR2 FQNEAQ (reference sequence). This CDR3 comprises 18 residues. The CDR3 bases are TGTGCCAGCAGCTTAGGGGGACAGGGAATTCGAGGCAATCAGCCCCAGCATTTT. Encoded protein: CASSLGGQGIRGNQPQHF.

The genes are TRBV21-1 and TRBJ2-2; the table's D call, TRBD2, has no DNA check behind it. TRBV21-1 is marked as a pseudogene. CDR3 size: 15 residues. DNA for the CDR3: TGTGCCGTGGCTCCGGGACTAGATGCCCCCGGGGAGCTGTTTTTT. Translated: CAVAPGLDAPGELFF.